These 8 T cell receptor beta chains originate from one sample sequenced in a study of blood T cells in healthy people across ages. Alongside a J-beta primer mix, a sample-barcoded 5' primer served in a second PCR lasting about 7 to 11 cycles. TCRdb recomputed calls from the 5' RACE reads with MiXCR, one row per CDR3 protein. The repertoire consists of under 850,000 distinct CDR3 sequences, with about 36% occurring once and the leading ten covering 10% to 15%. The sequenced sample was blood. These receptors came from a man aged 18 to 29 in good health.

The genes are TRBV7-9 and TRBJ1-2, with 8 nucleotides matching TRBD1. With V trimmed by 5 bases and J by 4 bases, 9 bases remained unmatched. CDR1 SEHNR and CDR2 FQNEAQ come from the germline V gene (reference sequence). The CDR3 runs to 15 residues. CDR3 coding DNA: TGTGCCAGCAGCCTTGACAGGGGAGGTAGCTATGGCTACACCTTC. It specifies CASSLDRGGSYGYTF.

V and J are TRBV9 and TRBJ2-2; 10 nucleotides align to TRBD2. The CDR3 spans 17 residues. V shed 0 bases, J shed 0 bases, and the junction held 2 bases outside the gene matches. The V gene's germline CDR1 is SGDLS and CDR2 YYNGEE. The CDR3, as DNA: TGTGCCAGCAGCGTAGCTACTAGCGGGACGAACACCGGGGAGCTGTTTTTT. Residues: CASSVATSGTNTGELFF.

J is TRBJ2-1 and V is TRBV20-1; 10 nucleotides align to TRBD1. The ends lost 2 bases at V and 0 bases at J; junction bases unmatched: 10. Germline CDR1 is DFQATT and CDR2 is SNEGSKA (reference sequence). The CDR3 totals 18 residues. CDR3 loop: CSARPGTGAASSYNEQFF. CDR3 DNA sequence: TGCAGTGCTAGACCAGGGACAGGGGCTGCCAGCTCCTACAATGAGCAGTTCTTC.

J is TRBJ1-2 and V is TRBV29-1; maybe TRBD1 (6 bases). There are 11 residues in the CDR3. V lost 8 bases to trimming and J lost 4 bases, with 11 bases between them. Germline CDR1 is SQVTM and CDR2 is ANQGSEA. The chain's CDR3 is CSIGGIYGYTF. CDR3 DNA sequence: TGCAGCATAGGGGGAATCTATGGCTACACCTTC. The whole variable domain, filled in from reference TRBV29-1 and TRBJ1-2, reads SAVISQKPSRDICQRGTSLTIQCQVDSQVTMMFWYRQQPGQSLTLIATANQGSEATYESGFVIDKFPISRPNLTFSTLTVSNMSPEDSSIYLCSIGGIYGYTFGSGTRLTVV.

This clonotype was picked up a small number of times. CDR3 in DNA: TGTGCCAGCAGTGTAAGGGACAGCACTGGGGCCAACGTCCTGACTTTC. This encodes CASSVRDSTGANVLTF. This chain connects TRBV6-2 or TRBV6-3 to TRBJ2-6; 7 positions match TRBD1. Germline CDR1 MNHEY, CDR2 SVGEGT. The trim removed 5 bases at V and 2 bases at J, leaving 6 bases unmatched. This CDR3 is 16 amino acids long.

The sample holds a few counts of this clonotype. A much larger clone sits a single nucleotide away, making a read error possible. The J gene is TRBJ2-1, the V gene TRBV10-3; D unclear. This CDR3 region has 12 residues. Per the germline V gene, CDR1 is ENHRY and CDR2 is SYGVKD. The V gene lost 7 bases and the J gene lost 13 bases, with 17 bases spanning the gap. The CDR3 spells CAIKSHQETQFF. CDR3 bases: TGTGCCATCAAGAGCCACCAAGAGACCCAGTTCTTC.

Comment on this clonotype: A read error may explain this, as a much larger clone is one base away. CDR3 in DNA: TGTGCCAGCAGCTTAGAAGTCAACGAGCAGTACTTC. Residues: CASSLEVNEQYF. The chain employs TRBV5-1 and TRBJ2-7, with no clear D. The germline CDR1 and CDR2 sequences are SGHRS and YFSETQ. The CDR3 runs to 12 residues. The variable domain in full, completed from reference TRBV5-1 and TRBJ2-7, reads KAGVTQTPRYLIKTRGQQVTLSCSPISGHRSVSWYQQTPGQGLQFLFEYFSETQRNKGNFPGRFSGRQFSNSRSEMNVSTLELGDSALYLCASSLEVNEQYFGPGTRLTVT.

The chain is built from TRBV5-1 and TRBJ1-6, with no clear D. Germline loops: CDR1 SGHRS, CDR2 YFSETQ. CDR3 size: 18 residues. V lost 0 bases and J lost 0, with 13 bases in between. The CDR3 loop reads CASSLGFDRSSYNSPLHF. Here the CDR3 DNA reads TGCGCCAGCAGCTTGGGGTTCGATAGGAGCTCCTATAATTCACCCCTCCACTTT.